This T cell receptor (beta chain) is from a study of blood T cell repertoires in COVID-19. Across the study: Sources were T cells, B-cell-depleted T cells, or PBMCs; the material itself was cDNA or gDNA.

The table came from immunoSEQ multiplex PCR; TCRdb's copy has only in-frame clones and leaves some out. This sample has fewer than 250,000 clones; roughly 79% occur once, and the top ten carry more than 8.5%. Trimming pared 8 bases from V and 4 bases from J, leaving 18 bases between. The CDR3 contains 14 residues. CDR1 is SNHLY, CDR2 FYNNEI, per germline. Sequenced material: PBMCs or T cells enriched from blood (not recorded which). The chain couples TRBV2 to TRBJ2-7; a possible D gene is TRBD2 (5 bases). The receptor was isolated from a woman aged 50 to 60 with acute COVID-19. The CDR3 sequence is CASRSGNIKYEQYF. In DNA form, the CDR3 reads TGTGCCAGCCGTTCGGGGAACATTAAATACGAGCAGTACTTC.